The 27 T cell receptor beta chains below were found in one sample sequenced in a study of blood T cell repertoires in COVID-19. Using immunoSEQ multiplex PCR, the repertoire was profiled, and TCRdb retains in-frame clones only, with some absent. The table shows some 140,000 clones, with 60% to 85% occurring only once. The sample was peripheral blood. The source of these receptors is a man older than 75 with acute or convalescent COVID-19.

The chain links TRBV27 to TRBJ1-1; TRBD1 aligns across 8 bases. V was pared by 8 bases and J by 4 bases, with 12 bases of the junction left unmatched. Germline V gives CDR1 MNHEY, CDR2 SMNVEV (reference sequence). There are 15 residues in the CDR3. The chain's CDR3 is CASRISQGAATEAFF. CDR3 coding DNA: TGTGCCAGCCGTATAAGTCAGGGGGCGGCCACTGAAGCTTTCTTT.

The chain joins TRBV30 to TRBJ2-5, with D hard to call. The CDR3 is made up of 12 amino acids. V gave up 5 bases and J gave up 0 bases, with 7 bases separating them. Germline CDR1 GTSNPN, CDR2 SVGIG (reference sequence). CDR3 amino acids: CAWDTYQETQYF. In nucleotides, the CDR3 is TGTGCCTGGGACACCTACCAAGAGACCCAGTACTTC.

The chain links TRBV15 to TRBJ2-2; weak D call: TRBD1 (6 bases). The germline CDR1 and CDR2 sequences are LNHNV and YYDKDF (reference sequence). With 5 bases removed from V and 3 bases from J, the gap between germline ends came to 13 bases. The length of the CDR3 is 15 residues. CDR3 DNA sequence: TGTGCCACCAGCTCCCGACAGGTATACACCGGGGAGCTGTTTTTT. Translating it yields CATSSRQVYTGELFF.

Regarding this clone: Different DNA sequences within this sample yield the same CDR3. The chain employs TRBV7-3 and TRBJ2-5; D might be TRBD2 (6 bases). This CDR3 spans 14 amino acids. V lost 1 base and J 2 bases, leaving 8 bases between the germline ends. Germline CDR1 and CDR2: SGHTA and FQGTGA. The CDR3 nucleotides are TGTGCCAGCAGCTTAAACGGGGGACAAGAGACCCAGTACTTC. Its translation: CASSLNGGQETQYF.

V gene TRBV5-4 combines with J gene TRBJ2-3; 7 bases line up with TRBD2. V dropped 1 base and J dropped 0; count of bases not matched to a gene: 5. Germline CDR1 reads SGHNT; CDR2 reads YYREEE (reference sequence). CDR3 size: 16 residues. The CDR3 DNA is TGTGCCAGCAGCTTGAGGGCTAGCGGAAGCACAGATACGCAGTATTTT. This translates into CASSLRASGSTDTQYF. Looking up the rest from reference TRBV5-4 and TRBJ2-3 gives the full variable domain: ETGVTQSPTHLIKTRGQQVTLRCSSQSGHNTVSWYQQALGQGPQFIFQYYREEENGRGNFPPRFSGLQFPNYSSELNVNALELDDSALYLCASSLRASGSTDTQYFGPGTRLTVL.

This chain connects TRBV7-3 to TRBJ1-1; the D is unclear. The CDR3 extends over 13 amino acids. V lost 5 bases and J 7 bases, leaving 14 bases between the germline ends. CDR1 SGHTA and CDR2 FQGTGA come from the germline V gene. The CDR3 bases are TGTGCCAGCAGCCCCCGACTTCTTAATGAAGCTTTCTTT. Amino acid sequence: CASSPRLLNEAFF. The full variable domain, rest sourced from reference TRBV7-3 and TRBJ1-1, is GAGVSQTPSNKVTEKGKYVELRCDPISGHTALYWYRQSLGQGPEFLIYFQGTGAADDSGLPNDRFFAVRPEGSVSTLKIQRTERGDSAVYLCASSPRLLNEAFFGQGTRLTVV.

This sequence joins TRBV5-5 and TRBJ2-2, with 9 bases matching TRBD1. Germline V gene data show CDR1 as SGHKS and CDR2 as YYEKEE (reference sequence). Unmatched junction bases numbered 7, after V lost 3 bases and J lost 4 bases. The CDR3 contains 16 residues. CDR3 nucleotides: TGTGCCAGCAGCTCACAGGGGGCCAGCGGCACCGGGGAGCTGTTTTTT. Its protein is CASSSQGASGTGELFF.

The chain carries TRBV2 and TRBJ1-1; D ambiguous. The V gene's germline CDR1 is SNHLY and CDR2 FYNNEI. The CDR3 extends over 13 amino acids. The V gene lost 6 bases and the J gene lost 1 base, with 9 bases spanning the gap. The CDR3 loop is CASRDRENTEAFF. DNA for the CDR3: TGTGCCAGCAGGGACCGGGAGAACACTGAAGCTTTCTTT.

This CDR3 reads CASSFTGQNTEAFF. The CDR3 DNA follows: TGTGCCAGCAGTTTTACAGGCCAGAACACTGAAGCTTTCTTT. The V call is TRBV28, the J call TRBJ1-1; weak D call: TRBD1 (5 bases). CDR1 is MDHEN and CDR2 is SYDVKM in the germline V gene. The CDR3 covers 14 residues. Trimming left V 3 bases short and J 1 base short, with 9 bases between.

This clone was observed a few times. This rearrangement joins TRBV18 to TRBJ1-2; perhaps TRBD1 as D (5 bases). V lost 1 base to trimming and J lost 0 bases, with 12 bases between them. The length of the CDR3 is 16 residues. CDR1 and CDR2 from the germline V gene are KGHSH and LQKENI. CDR3 nucleotides: TGTGCCAGCTCACCACGGAGGGGTTGGTCTAACTATGGCTACACCTTC. Its translation: CASSPRRGWSNYGYTF.

The chain employs TRBV6-1 and TRBJ2-7; possibly TRBD1 for D (6 bases). This CDR3 comprises 16 residues. CDR1 and CDR2 (germline): MNHNS, SASEGT. V lost 3 bases and J 4 bases, leaving 19 bases between the germline ends. The DNA of the CDR3 is TGTGCCAGCAGTGAGATACAGGGAACCCCGGGTTACGAGCAGTACGTC. Protein product: CASSEIQGTPGYEQYV.

CDR3 nucleotide sequence: TGTGCCAGCAGTAAGGACAGTCCGAACACCGGGGAGCTGTTTTTT. Amino acid sequence: CASSKDSPNTGELFF. The V and J genes are TRBV6-5 and TRBJ2-2, with D perhaps matching TRBD1 (6 bases). The V gene's germline CDR1 is MNHEY and CDR2 SVGAGI. This CDR3 has 15 residues. The ends were cut back, 5 bases at V and 0 bases at J, with 10 bases in the middle.

The J gene is TRBJ1-1, the V gene TRBV7-2; 8 bases are a match to TRBD1. V was pared by 5 bases and J by 5 bases, with 10 bases of the junction left unmatched. The CDR3 extends over 15 amino acids. In germline, CDR1 is SGHTA, CDR2 FQGNSA. CDR3 residues: CASSPSLTGGTEAFF. The CDR3, as DNA: TGTGCCAGCAGCCCCTCACTTACAGGGGGGACTGAAGCTTTCTTT.

The chain joins TRBV3-1 (or the pseudogene TRBV3-2) to TRBJ1-2, with 7 bases fitting TRBD1. The CDR3 length is 15 residues. Germline CDR1 reads LGHDT; CDR2 reads YNNKEL (reference sequence). Losses at the gene ends were 0 bases for V and 5 bases for J; bases not matched to a gene: 6. CDR3: CASSQDLNRGYGYTF. The CDR3 region has the DNA TGTGCCAGCAGCCAAGATCTTAACAGGGGATATGGCTACACCTTC.

The V and J genes are TRBV30 and TRBJ1-1; the D gene is possibly TRBD1 (5 bases). CDR3 length: 13 residues. The ends were cut back, 0 bases at V and 4 bases at J, with 9 bases in the middle. From germline, CDR1 is GTSNPN and CDR2 SVGIG (reference sequence). CDR3 sequence reads: CAWSVAGFTEAFF. CDR3 sequence (DNA): TGTGCCTGGAGTGTGGCAGGGTTCACTGAAGCTTTCTTT.

The gene calls are TRBV25-1 and TRBJ2-5; a weak D match, TRBD1 (5 bases). The germline gives CDR1 MGHDK, CDR2 SYGVNS. The V gene lost 4 bases and the J gene lost 2 bases, with 14 bases spanning the gap. CDR3 length: 15 amino acids. The CDR3 region has the DNA TGTGCCAGCAGTGCTAGACAGATGTTTCAAGAGACCCAGTACTTC. This codes for CASSARQMFQETQYF.

This clone was picked up one time. V is TRBV7-2 and J is TRBJ2-1, with D perhaps TRBD2 (5 bases). Germline values: CDR1 SGHTA, CDR2 FQGNSA. CDR3 length: 14 residues. V dropped 2 bases and J dropped 5 bases, with 10 bases sitting between them. The CDR3: CASSLLTRDNEQFF. In DNA, the CDR3 is TGTGCCAGCAGCTTATTAACTAGAGACAATGAGCAGTTCTTC.

The chain recombines TRBV5-1 with TRBJ2-3; 14 bases are shared with TRBD2. Unmatched junction bases numbered 3, after V lost 0 bases and J lost 0 bases. The V gene's germline CDR1 is SGHRS and CDR2 YFSETQ. This CDR3 has 18 amino acids. CDR3 region: CASSLDGTSGGSTDTQYF. DNA for the CDR3: TGCGCCAGCAGCTTGGACGGGACTAGCGGGGGAAGCACAGATACGCAGTATTTT. Together with reference TRBV5-1 and TRBJ2-3, the CDR3 gives the full variable domain: KAGVTQTPRYLIKTRGQQVTLSCSPISGHRSVSWYQQTPGQGLQFLFEYFSETQRNKGNFPGRFSGRQFSNSRSEMNVSTLELGDSALYLCASSLDGTSGGSTDTQYFGPGTRLTVL.

This rearrangement joins TRBV6-6 to TRBJ2-6; D is unresolved. Germline assignment: CDR1 MNHNY and CDR2 SVGAGI (reference sequence). V dropped 5 bases and J dropped 3 bases, with 5 bases sitting between them. The CDR3 contains 13 residues. CDR3: CASSPLGANVLTF. DNA for the CDR3: TGTGCCAGCAGTCCCCTTGGGGCCAACGTCCTGACTTTC.

V usage is TRBV10-3 and J usage is TRBJ1-1; D is possibly TRBD1 (6 bases). With 6 bases removed from V and 1 base from J, the gap between germline ends came to 12 bases. Germline CDR1 ENHRY, CDR2 SYGVKD. The length of the CDR3 is 14 residues. CDR3 nucleotides: TGTGCCATCAGCCAACAGGGATCGAACACTGAAGCTTTCTTT. Encoded protein: CAISQQGSNTEAFF.

V gene TRBV12-3 or TRBV12-4 combines with J gene TRBJ1-5, with D possibly TRBD1 on 6 matching bases. This CDR3 spans 13 amino acids. Trimming pared 7 bases from V and 6 bases from J, leaving 13 bases between. CDR3 in DNA: TGTGCCAGCACCGGGGGGCTGGGTCAGCCCCAGCATTTT. The encoded protein is CASTGGLGQPQHF.

This clone was observed at least ten times. The gene calls are TRBV29-1 and TRBJ2-2; 7 bases are a match to TRBD1. The germline CDR1 and CDR2 sequences are SQVTM and ANQGSEA. V shed 4 bases and J 7 bases; nucleotides not matched to a gene: 9. The CDR3 consists of 14 residues. The CDR3 here is CSVAGTAGIGELFF. CDR3 in DNA: TGCAGCGTTGCCGGGACAGCAGGGATCGGGGAGCTGTTTTTT.

The rearrangement uses TRBV7-9 and TRBJ2-7, with 8 bases identical to TRBD2. The CDR3 is made up of 15 amino acids. Trimming at V came to 5 bases and at J to 7 bases, leaving 13 bases not matched to a gene. The germline V gene encodes CDR1 SEHNR and CDR2 FQNEAQ (reference sequence). CDR3: CASSTGGFSGDEQYF. The CDR3 DNA reads as TGTGCCAGCAGCACCGGCGGTTTTAGCGGGGATGAGCAGTACTTC.

CDR3 sequence reads: CATLHPQGKTEAFF. Here the CDR3 DNA reads TGTGCCACCTTACACCCGCAGGGGAAGACTGAAGCTTTCTTT. This chain links TRBV28 with TRBJ1-1; a possible D gene is TRBD1 (6 bases). The V end was cut by 10 bases, the J end by 5 bases, with 20 bases between. Germline CDR1 MDHEN, CDR2 SYDVKM. CDR3 size: 14 residues.

This rearrangement joins TRBV2 to TRBJ1-2; tentative D call: TRBD1 (5 bases). This CDR3 spans 13 amino acids. V was clipped by 7 bases and J by 5 bases, with 14 bases between them. Per germline, CDR1 SNHLY and CDR2 FYNNEI. CDR3 residues: CASILTAPYGYTF. DNA for the CDR3: TGTGCCAGCATTTTGACAGCCCCTTATGGCTACACCTTC.

The chain combines TRBV5-1 with TRBJ2-7; 11 bases align to TRBD2. The V and J ends lost 3 bases and 3 bases, in that order; junction bases with no gene match: 11. The germline CDR1 and CDR2 sequences are SGHRS and YFSETQ. The CDR3 covers 17 residues. DNA of the CDR3: TGCGCCAGCAGCTCCGCTCCTGGGCTAGCGGGGGGCTACGAGCAGTACTTC. Translating it yields CASSSAPGLAGGYEQYF.

The chain combines TRBV19 with TRBJ1-1; D is undetermined. V was trimmed by 10 bases and J by 1 base, leaving 10 bases between them. Per the germline V gene, CDR1 is LNHDA and CDR2 is SQIVND (reference sequence). The CDR3 is 12 residues long. CDR3 bases: TGTGCCACCATAGACAAGAACACTGAAGCTTTCTTT. Translated: CATIDKNTEAFF.